This T cell receptor (beta chain) emerged from a study of cytomegalovirus exposure and HLA in healthy donors (dated by TCRdb to 2015 to 2018). With regard to the full study: According to an earlier analysis of around 600 of the donors, about 179 million T cells yielded over 90 million unique TCR beta sequences and 276 Gb of sequence data. Roughly 300 gigabases of sequencing data and approximately 85 million unique TCR sequences were included in an early release covering roughly 700 HLA-typed donors. Of the roughly 430 genotyped donors, about 84% fell in the genetic ancestry cluster associated with self-reported Caucasian donors. The study was designed to test whether signatures of past pathogen exposure could be identified by cataloging public T cell receptors. The study profiled the T cell repertoires of approximately 700 subjects by immunosequencing and related them to cytomegalovirus serostatus. A separate validation cohort of over 95 different subjects was used in addition to the roughly 670-subject first cohort. The study combined high-throughput TCR immunosequencing, statistical association of individual TCRs with disease status, and machine learning to predict cytomegalovirus infection status. A later analysis re-analyzed previously published TCR beta repertoires from hundreds of donors and added high-resolution HLA genotyping to study TCR occurrence patterns. Rather than drawing on any new phenotypic data, the later analysis identified candidate immune exposures from TCR beta sequences and the way those sequences occurred across donors. In an earlier analysis of roughly 600 of the donors, high-throughput TCR beta sequencing was used to judge whether each TCR beta V gene segment behaved as functional or pseudogenic. Alongside the repertoire data, information on donor age, sex, ethnicity and CMV serostatus was compiled. A later genetic analysis used genome-wide SNP genotypes for about three fifths of the 666 donors, treating that subset as a discovery cohort. All discovery cohort repertoires had been generated on a single sequencing platform. HLA typing covered class I and class II loci at four-digit resolution. Typing coverage varied by locus: about 629-630 donors for A, B, C, DRB1 and DQB1; about 520 for DQA1; around 570 for DPA1; around 450 for DPB1. Roughly 5 DR-DQ haplotypes were handled as single units for association and clustering, since linkage in the cohort was strong. On average, 235,054 unique TCR beta nucleotide sequences were sequenced per donor among a few hundred genotyped donors of the cohort, with roughly 19% of those sequences being non-productive.

Points the paper makes about the study in general: According to a later analysis, TCR association rates differed among HLA loci, with DRB1 alleles showing the most associated TCRs and HLA-C alleles showing the fewest. In a later analysis, HLA-associated TCR beta chains were found to be more clonally expanded and to have lower generation probabilities than equally common non-associated chains. V-gene and J-gene trimming of TCR beta chains was associated with a missense DCLRE1C variant in a later genetic analysis, and the association was replicated in an independent cohort. Roughly uniform sequencing depth across donors was assumed in presence/absence analyses, although this assumption may not hold. The cohort was sequenced for TCR beta chains only, and without alpha or paired-chain data the features that could be detected were limited. Because counts were too low, approximately 15 rarely observed V segments, including chromosome 9 orphons, were excluded from the earlier analysis of several hundred of the donors. A total of roughly 160 TCR beta chains were listed by the study as associated with cytomegalovirus. A cluster of highly shared sequence variants was judged likely to be a technical artifact of the sequencing pipeline. A further reported finding was that TCR beta sequences accurately predicted the HLA-A and HLA-B alleles for most subjects in the first cohort. In vitro tests confirmed that a few of the cytomegalovirus-associated TCR beta chains recognize cytomegalovirus antigens. The classifier was reported to diagnose cytomegalovirus status with high specificity and sensitivity in both the original cohort and the validation cohort. CMV serostatus was the only immune exposure information available for the cohort. In an earlier analysis of approximately 590 of the donors, most TCR beta V segments appeared in productive rearrangements about 90% or about 30% of the time, broadly matching IMGT annotations. Most CMV-associated TCR beta chains appeared to be HLA-restricted in a later analysis, and the HLA associations seemed to be driven largely by CMV exposure. The authors suggested that the approach could potentially be generalized to other disease states and immunological phenotypes. Assigning TCR associations to individual alleles was difficult when HLA alleles, especially DR and DQ, strongly co-occurred. Because the 87-base-pair reads could not distinguish some IMGT-functional V segments, including TRBV6-2 and TRBV6-3, those segments were excluded. Most TCR sequences were seen in very few donors, while some public TCRs were found in many individuals. Correlated functional status among segregating V segments might reflect linkage disequilibrium, but an unknown experimental factor could not be ruled out. HLA typing was unavailable for some donors at each locus, so association tests used only the typed subset. In a later analysis, around 17,000 TCR beta sequences were associated with specific HLA alleles at a false discovery rate of 0.05. A later analysis reported that several top co-occurrence clusters appeared linked to parvovirus B19, influenza, CMV and Epstein-Barr virus. In a later genetic analysis, fewer N-insertions in productive TCRs were reported among donors in an Asian-associated ancestry cluster than the roughly 700-donor mean.

The junction shows trimming of 2 bases on V and 5 bases on J, plus 12 bases between the germline ends. The cysteine opens and the phenylalanine closes a CDR3 of 15 amino acids. The entry retains the CDR3 DNA only, 45 bases that are in frame from base 1. CDR1 and CDR2, per the germline V gene, are SGHVS and FNYEAQ. Concerning this clone: Its antigen is currently not known. No base-level quality is on record; no much larger clone is a single base apart.

The cohort was made up of roughly 670 healthy bone marrow donors. At the time of sampling, all cohort members were nominally healthy, though unrecorded immune exposures were likely present. The donor tested CMV seropositive, placing the donor among the 250 to 350 seropositive members of the cohort. A peripheral blood sample was collected from each donor, and TCR beta sequencing was performed on peripheral blood mononuclear cells. Genomic DNA extraction from the blood cell samples was performed with the Qiagen DNeasy Blood Extraction Kit. The library was built by means of the immunoSEQ multiplex PCR assay. For the multiplex PCR, a mixture combining 60 forward primers for TCR Vbeta segments and 13 reverse primers for TCR Jbeta segments was used. The CDR3 region of rearranged TCR beta genes was amplified from genomic DNA by a multiplex PCR assay. The amplified TCR beta libraries were sequenced on the Illumina HiSeq System as 87-base-pair reads. The published analysis was carried out like this. A later analysis tallied some 79 million unique TCR beta chains across the 666 repertoires, and around 12 million of those chains were shared by two or more donors. Raw reads were error-corrected and collapsed into unique sequences by a nearest-neighbor algorithm in which closely related sequences were merged to remove PCR and sequencing errors. To assign V, D and J gene segments, CDR3 sequences were aligned to IMGT reference sequences. For a sequence to be retained, at least a six-nucleotide match to both a V gene segment and a J gene segment was required. Rearrangements were classified as productive when the CDR3 lacked stop codons and remained in frame with V and J, and all other rearrangements were classified as non-productive. Following IMGT convention, CDR3 was defined as the stretch from the second conserved V-encoded cysteine to the conserved J-encoded phenylalanine. The earlier analysis of roughly 590 of the donors excluded sequences that lacked an unambiguous match to a single V gene segment. An earlier analysis of 587 of the donors called V segments functional above 56.7% productive rearrangements and segregating when the between-donor standard deviation exceeded 5%. A statistical classification framework was built for diagnosing cytomegalovirus status from the catalog of TCR beta chain sequences. A later analysis assigned V and J genes by comparing TCR nucleotide sequences with IMGT/GENE-DB human TR gene sequences. A later analysis assigned CDR3 sequences and most-parsimonious VDJ recombination scenarios with the TCRdist pipeline. In a later analysis, every TCR beta chain was defined by the combination of its CDR3 amino acid sequence and its V-gene family, and reads without a unique V-gene family were dropped. As a way to deal with suspected cross-contamination and a sequencing artifact, a later analysis dropped nearly 600 nucleotide sequences that were highly shared and had low generation probability. In a later analysis, a clonal expansion index for each public chain was calculated from normalized within-repertoire ranks of inferred template counts. In a later analysis, generation probabilities were computed using a VDJ recombination model fitted to out-of-frame rearrangements, and the results were checked against IGoR. In a later analysis, TCR-TCR, TCR-HLA and TCR-CMV co-occurrence was scored with hypergeometric tests, and a repertoire-size bias correction was applied to TCR pairs. False discovery rates were estimated in a later analysis by permuting HLA or CMV assignments 20 times. In a later analysis, co-occurring TCRs were grouped using DBSCAN, with TCRdist sequence similarity added in when clustering inside HLA-allele-positive subsets. Repertoires with fewer than 30,000 or more than 120,000 public chains, plus five repertoires with anomalous nucleotide sharing, were excluded from co-occurrence clustering. In its TCRdb copy, this immuneACCESS table keeps in-frame sequences only and misses some clones. Where compared with another copy, unresolved V genes explain less than half of these, and the others have no known cause. The V and J calls and the clone size are those of that table, but D and trimming were determined from the DNA. In all, the sample holds roughly 190,000 clones, and about 80% of those were seen once. About 3.4% of the sample is in the top ten clones.

This TCR came from a man in his forties or fifties in good health and CMV-seropositive. Specimen: PBMCs. The chain is assembled from TRBV7-6 and TRBJ2-2, with an unclear D gene assignment. CDR3 protein: CASSLSSEETGELFF. In nucleotides, the sequence is TGTGCCAGCAGCTTATCCAGCGAGGAGACCGGGGAGCTGTTTTTT.